This T cell receptor (beta chain) was captured in a study of T cells after yellow fever vaccination. V trimming: 4 bases; J trimming: 5 bases; junction bases outside the gene matches: 7. The CDR3 covers 15 residues. CDR1 is SGHRS and CDR2 is YFSETQ in the germline V gene. TCRdb reanalysed the 5' RACE reads using MiXCR and keeps one entry per CDR3 protein. The sample gives fewer than 100,000 distinct CDR3 sequences, around 9.8% of which show up once; 15% to 20% is in the top ten. This clonotype occurred a few times. The sequenced sample was CD8+ T cells not binding an NS4B(214-222) dextramer, sorted from PBMCs, obtained approximately 16 days after the first yellow fever vaccination. The sequence derives from a man aged 18 to 29 who received the YFV17D yellow fever vaccine. The chain joins TRBV5-1 to TRBJ2-2; 8 bases agree with TRBD1. CDR3 region: CASSTPGQDTGELFF. CDR3 in DNA: TGCGCCAGCAGCACTCCGGGACAGGATACCGGGGAGCTGTTTTTT.